This T cell receptor (beta chain) originates from a study of T cells after yellow fever vaccination. Study-level background: Fractions of low cell number were prepared using SMART-Seq v4 Ultra Low Input.

In germline, CDR1 is SNHLY, CDR2 FYNNEI. This CDR3 has 15 residues. V was clipped by 3 bases and J by 0 bases, with 6 bases between them. Study-wide results and limits: Clonotypes appearing in both CD4 and CD8 compartments existed, and their share was small.

A 5'RACE template-switching step, the method used to make TCR cDNA, added a universal primer site and UMIs. TCRdb recomputed calls from the 5' RACE reads with MiXCR, one row per CDR3 protein. The data contain fewer than 350,000 distinct CDR3 sequences, approximately 4% of them singletons. Of note for this clonotype: Its antigen is not known.

The material was PBMCs, obtained 15 days after the yellow fever booster vaccination. The source is a man aged 18 to 35 who received the YFV17D yellow fever vaccine. The chain employs TRBV2 and TRBJ2-6; D unresolved. The CDR3 spells CASSDGPSGANVLTF. For the CDR3, the DNA is TGTGCCAGCAGTGATGGGCCCTCTGGGGCCAACGTCCTGACTTTC.